This T cell receptor beta chain came from a study of cytomegalovirus exposure and HLA in healthy donors. PCR used 60 Vbeta primers and 13 Jbeta primers. Using immunoSEQ multiplex PCR, the repertoire was profiled, and TCRdb retains in-frame clones only, with some absent. Here the sample spans 55,000 to 80,000 clones, about three quarters being singletons. The CDR3 has 14 residues. V shed 4 bases and J 3 bases; nucleotides not matched to a gene: 5. CDR1 is SGHTS and CDR2 is YDEGEE in the germline V gene. Sequenced: PBMCs. The clonotype was recovered from a man aged 40-49 years in good health and CMV-seronegative. The rearrangement joins TRBV5-8 to TRBJ2-7; 9 bases line up with TRBD2. In nucleotides, the CDR3 is TGTGCCAGCAGCCGAGCGGGAGGAGTCTACGAGCAGTACTTC. Its protein is CASSRAGGVYEQYF.